The rows below give T cell receptor beta chains drawn from one sample of a study of blood T cell repertoires in COVID-19. The data were produced by immunoSEQ multiplex PCR, yet TCRdb's version contains in-frame clones alone and is incomplete. The profile covers a few hundred thousand clones, with about 90% appearing a single time and 2.1% taken by the ten largest. Sample: peripheral blood. The source of these receptors is a woman aged 55-69 years with COVID-19, enrolled during active disease. Both conserved end residues are trimmed from each CDR3. Fields, in order: V gene, CDR3 protein.

V gene: TRBV7-9
CDR3 protein: ASSWYRENTEAF

V gene: TRBV7-2
CDR3 protein: ASSSTGVSSPLH

V gene: TRBV12-3/TRBV12-4
CDR3 protein: ASSTDRNTEAF

V gene: TRBV27
CDR3 protein: ASSFLPPGLGVNTGELF

V gene: TRBV10-3
CDR3 protein: AIQGTNYGYT

V gene: TRBV3-1/TRBV3-2
CDR3 protein: ASSQGTDTNYGYT

V gene: TRBV7-3
CDR3 protein: ASSPYETGGLDGYT

V gene: TRBV7-2
CDR3 protein: ASSLVGRAGTEAF

V gene: TRBV10-2
CDR3 protein: ASSEPYRGGADTQY

V gene: TRBV4-2
CDR3 protein: ASSQFYRQGGDDEQF

V gene: TRBV2
CDR3 protein: ASRPGGMTYEQY

V gene: TRBV6-2/TRBV6-3
CDR3 protein: ASSYGEDEQY

V gene: TRBV6-2/TRBV6-3
CDR3 protein: ASSDLTGEDNYGYT

V gene: TRBV7-2
CDR3 protein: ASLAAAGQPQH

V gene: TRBV6-5
CDR3 protein: ASTPGGGNIYGYT

V gene: TRBV4-3
CDR3 protein: ASSQDTGNYGYT

V gene: TRBV4-3
CDR3 protein: ASSQDRGFNYGYT

V gene: TRBV7-2
CDR3 protein: ASSISTGPSYEQY

V gene: TRBV7-9
CDR3 protein: ASSLTVDGYT

V gene: TRBV6-2/TRBV6-3
CDR3 protein: ASSYSRQGRTWAF

V gene: TRBV4-2
CDR3 protein: ASSQGEQTMNTEAF

V gene: TRBV2
CDR3 protein: ASKTGGNSYEQY

V gene: TRBV5-4
CDR3 protein: ASTDAGGGYT

V gene: TRBV10-3
CDR3 protein: ATARVGANQPQH

V gene: TRBV11-2
CDR3 protein: ASSPSGYGYT

V gene: TRBV7-2
CDR3 protein: ASSLVAGGNEQF

V gene: TRBV10-2
CDR3 protein: ASSESRQG

V gene: TRBV19
CDR3 protein: ASSRQRAVDEKLF